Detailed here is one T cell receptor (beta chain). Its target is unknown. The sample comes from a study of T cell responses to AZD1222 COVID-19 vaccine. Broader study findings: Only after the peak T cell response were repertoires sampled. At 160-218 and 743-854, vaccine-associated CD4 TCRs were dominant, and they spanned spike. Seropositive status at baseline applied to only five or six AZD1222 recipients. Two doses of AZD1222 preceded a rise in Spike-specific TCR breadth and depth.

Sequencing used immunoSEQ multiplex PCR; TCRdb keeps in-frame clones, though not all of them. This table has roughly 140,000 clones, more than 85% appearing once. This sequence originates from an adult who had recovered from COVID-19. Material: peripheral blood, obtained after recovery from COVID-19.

This chain's CDR3 is CSVAPGDEQYF. In nucleotides, the CDR3 is TGCAGCGTTGCCCCCGGAGACGAGCAGTACTTC. The rearrangement joins TRBV29-1 to TRBJ2-7; D uncertain. The CDR3 is 11 amino acids. Germline CDR1 SQVTM, CDR2 ANQGSEA. V shed 4 bases and J shed 5 bases, with 9 bases lying between them.